The clone carrying this T cell receptor (beta chain) was seen many times. Amplifying from RNA transcripts, the study obtained TCR beta CDR3 regions. Investigators did first-round RT-PCR with HTBI primers, then second-round multiplex PCR. TCRdb fed the multiplex PCR reads into MiXCR, producing one record per CDR3 protein. Counted here are fewer than 250,000 distinct CDR3 sequences, 29% occurring once; the ten biggest clones make up 9.1%. This sample was included in a study of Graves' ophthalmopathy and Graves' hyperthyroidism. The CDR3 is 15 residues long. V lost 7 bases to trimming and J lost 3 bases, with 19 bases between them. Germline V gives CDR1 SGHVS, CDR2 FQNEAQ.

Material for sequencing was peripheral blood. The receptor was isolated from a man aged 50 or older with Graves' ophthalmopathy. The chain couples TRBV7-8 to TRBJ2-7; D might be TRBD1 or TRBD2, each matching 5 bases. This chain's CDR3 is CASTEGSGLGYEQYF. In DNA, the CDR3 is TGTGCCAGCACCGAGGGGAGTGGGCTTGGCTACGAGCAGTACTTC.